These T cell receptor beta chains were read from a single sample in a study of T cell clones after liver transplantation. Measured with immunoSEQ multiplex PCR; TCRdb has only the in-frame clones, and not every one. The sample records over 15,000 clones, about 87% being singletons. Specimen: CD8+ T cells from blood, collected before liver transplant. The receptors here all came from a human donor who received a liver transplant. Both conserved end residues are part of each CDR3. The D gene is left open where the match is weak. Not every row has a clone size; where given, it reads once, few, many or a size class.

clone_size: .
d_call: .
cdr3_length: 15
j_call: TRBJ2-3
v_call: TRBV6-6
cdr3_nt: TGTGCCAGCAGTAAACAGGGTTCTAGCACAGATACGCAGTATTTT
cdr3_aa: CASSKQGSSTDTQYF

clone_size: .
d_call: TRBD1
cdr3_length: 15
j_call: TRBJ1-3
v_call: TRBV5-1
cdr3_nt: TGCGCCAGCAGCTTGGACAGGGGCGCAGGAAACACCATATATTTT
cdr3_aa: CASSLDRGAGNTIYF

clone_size: .
d_call: .
cdr3_length: 15
j_call: TRBJ2-3
v_call: TRBV25-1
cdr3_nt: TGTGCCAGCAGTGAACTAATACAGGGCCCAGATACGCAGTATTTT
cdr3_aa: CASSELIQGPDTQYF

clone_size: .
d_call: .
cdr3_length: 13
j_call: TRBJ2-3
v_call: TRBV7-2
cdr3_nt: TGTGCCAGCAGCAACCGGGACACCGATACGCAGTATTTT
cdr3_aa: CASSNRDTDTQYF

clone_size: once
d_call: TRBD2
cdr3_length: 18
j_call: TRBJ2-7
v_call: TRBV10-1
cdr3_nt: TGCGCCAGCAGTGAGAGGGGCCTGCGCGTGGGAGGGCCACACGAGCAGTACTTC
cdr3_aa: CASSERGLRVGGPHEQYF

clone_size: .
d_call: .
cdr3_length: 16
j_call: TRBJ2-7
v_call: TRBV4-1
cdr3_nt: TGCGCCAGCAGCCAAGATGGAGGGGGTCTCTCCTACGAGCAGTACTTC
cdr3_aa: CASSQDGGGLSYEQYF

clone_size: .
d_call: .
cdr3_length: 13
j_call: TRBJ2-1
v_call: TRBV19
cdr3_nt: TGTGCCAGTAGTGTAACTAGCCCTAATGAGCAGTTCTTC
cdr3_aa: CASSVTSPNEQFF

clone_size: .
d_call: TRBD2
cdr3_length: 15
j_call: TRBJ2-7
v_call: TRBV19
cdr3_nt: TGTGCCAGTAGTATCTTTCGGGGAGGGGAAAACGAGCAGTACTTC
cdr3_aa: CASSIFRGGENEQYF

clone_size: .
d_call: TRBD1
cdr3_length: 15
j_call: TRBJ1-5
v_call: TRBV4-3
cdr3_nt: TGCGCCAGCAGCCTAGACAGGGGGCTCGGTCAGCCCCAGCATTTT
cdr3_aa: CASSLDRGLGQPQHF

clone_size: .
d_call: TRBD1
cdr3_length: 15
j_call: TRBJ2-5
v_call: TRBV9
cdr3_nt: TGTGCCAGCAGCGCGGGACAGGGTTATGGAGAGACCCAGTACTTC
cdr3_aa: CASSAGQGYGETQYF

clone_size: .
d_call: .
cdr3_length: 15
j_call: TRBJ1-2
v_call: TRBV16
cdr3_nt: TGTGCCAGCAGCCAATCGACGGACGCTGGGAATGGCTACACCTTC
cdr3_aa: CASSQSTDAGNGYTF

clone_size: .
d_call: TRBD1
cdr3_length: 17
j_call: TRBJ2-3
v_call: TRBV27
cdr3_nt: TGTGCCAGCAGTTTACTACGGACAGGGTGGACTACAGATACGCAGTATTTT
cdr3_aa: CASSLLRTGWTTDTQYF